This T cell receptor (beta chain) emerged from a study of cytomegalovirus exposure and HLA in healthy donors. Study-level points and caveats: For most TCR beta V segments, an earlier analysis put the productive rate at about 90% or about 30% of the time.

In the case of this clone: The antigen is not known.

The PCR contained 60 Vbeta and 13 Jbeta primers. Some clones are missing from TCRdb's copy, which holds only in-frame ones; the method was immunoSEQ multiplex PCR. The sample consists of about 96,000 clones, around 79% of them appearing once. Trimming took 5 bases from V and 7 from J; bases not matched to a gene: 8. Per the germline V gene, CDR1 is SQVTM and CDR2 is ANQGSEA. The CDR3 runs 13 residues. The V gene is TRBV29-1, the J gene TRBJ1-1; 9 nucleotides line up with TRBD1. What was sequenced was PBMCs. This sequence originates from a female donor in good health and CMV-seropositive. CDR3 amino acids: CSVRDRAGNEAFF. CDR3 bases: TGCAGCGTTCGGGACAGGGCAGGCAATGAAGCTTTCTTT.